This T cell receptor beta chain was documented in a study of regulatory T cells in long-lasting Graves disease. There are many counts of this clonotype. V lost 5 bases and J lost 3, with 11 bases in between. The CDR3 is 13 amino acids. Germline lookup yields CDR1 SGHNT and CDR2 YENEEA. TCR beta libraries were built with iRepertoire HTBI primers and Arm-PCR of CDR3 regions. From the multiplex PCR reads, TCRdb called clonotypes with MiXCR, one entry per CDR3 protein. The sample records 400,000 to 450,000 distinct CDR3 sequences, around 14% being singletons. Time point denoted: newly diagnosed GD, antithyroid drugs for less than 3 months. The TCR library used RNA extracted from PBMCs. These data also formed part of another study, on T cells in Graves' hyperthyroidism and ophthalmopathy.

The V call is TRBV11-3, the J call TRBJ2-7; TRBD1 might be the D (6 bases). Here the sequenced sample was peripheral blood mononuclear cells (PBMCs), taken at new diagnosis, from a patient treated with antithyroid drugs. This TCR derives from a woman in her 30s with Graves disease. CDR3 sequence reads: CASSHRVVYEQYF. CDR3 bases: TGTGCCAGCAGCCACAGGGTTGTCTACGAGCAGTACTTC.